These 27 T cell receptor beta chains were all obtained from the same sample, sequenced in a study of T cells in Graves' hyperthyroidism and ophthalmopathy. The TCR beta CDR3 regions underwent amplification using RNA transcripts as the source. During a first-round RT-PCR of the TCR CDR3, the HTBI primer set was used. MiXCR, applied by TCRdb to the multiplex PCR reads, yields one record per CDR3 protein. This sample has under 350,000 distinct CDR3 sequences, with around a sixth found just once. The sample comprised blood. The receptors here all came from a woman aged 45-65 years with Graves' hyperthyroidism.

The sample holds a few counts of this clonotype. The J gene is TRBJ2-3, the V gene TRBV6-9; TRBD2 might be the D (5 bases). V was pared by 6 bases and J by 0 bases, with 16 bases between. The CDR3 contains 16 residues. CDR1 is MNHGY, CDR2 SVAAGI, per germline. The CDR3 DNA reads TGTGCCAGCAGGTACGCTAACGGGGAAAGCACAGATACGCAGTATTTT. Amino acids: CASRYANGESTDTQYF.

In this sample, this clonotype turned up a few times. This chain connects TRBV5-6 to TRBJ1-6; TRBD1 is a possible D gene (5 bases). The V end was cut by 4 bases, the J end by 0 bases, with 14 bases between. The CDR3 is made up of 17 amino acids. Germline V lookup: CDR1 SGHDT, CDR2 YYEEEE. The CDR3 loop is CASSLRLDSSYNSPLHF. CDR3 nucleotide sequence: TGTGCCAGCAGCCTACGACTCGACAGCTCCTATAATTCACCCCTCCACTTT.

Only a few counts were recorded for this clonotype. The CDR3 reads CASKGVGQPGQGISNEQFF. The CDR3 nucleotides read TGTGCCAGCAAAGGGGTTGGTCAACCGGGACAGGGCATTTCGAATGAGCAGTTCTTC. The rearrangement joins TRBV6-1 to TRBJ2-1, with TRBD1 identical over 9 bases. Germline assignment: CDR1 MNHNS and CDR2 SASEGT. The CDR3 contains 19 residues. V dropped 7 bases and J dropped 7; count of bases not matched to a gene: 23.

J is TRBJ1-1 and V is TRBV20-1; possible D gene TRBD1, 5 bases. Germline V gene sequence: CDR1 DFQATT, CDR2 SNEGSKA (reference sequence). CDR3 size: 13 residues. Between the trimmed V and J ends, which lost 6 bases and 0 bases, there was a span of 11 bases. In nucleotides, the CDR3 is TGCAGTGCGGACCAGGGTGTGAACACTGAAGCTTTCTTT. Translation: CSADQGVNTEAFF.

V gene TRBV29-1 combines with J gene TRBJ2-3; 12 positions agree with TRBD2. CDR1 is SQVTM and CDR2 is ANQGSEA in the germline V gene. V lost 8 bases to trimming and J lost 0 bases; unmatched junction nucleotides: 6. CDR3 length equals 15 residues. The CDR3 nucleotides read TGCAGCACAAGGACTAGCGGGGTTAGCACAGATACGCAGTATTTT. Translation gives CSTRTSGVSTDTQYF.

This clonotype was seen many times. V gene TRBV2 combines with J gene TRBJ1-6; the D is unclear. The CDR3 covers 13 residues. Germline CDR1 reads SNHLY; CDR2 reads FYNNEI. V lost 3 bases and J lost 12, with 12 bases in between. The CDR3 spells CASSDRPWEPLHF. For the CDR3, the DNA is TGTGCCAGCAGTGACAGGCCATGGGAACCCCTCCACTTT.

The CDR3 bases are TGTGCCAGCTCACCACCGGAGGCTTATGGCTATGGCTACACCTTC. Its protein product is CASSPPEAYGYGYTF. This chain links TRBV18 with TRBJ1-2; D gene unclear. The CDR3 is 15 residues long. Germline V CDR1 and CDR2: KGHSH, LQKENI. V gave up 0 bases and J gave up 4 bases, with 12 bases separating them.

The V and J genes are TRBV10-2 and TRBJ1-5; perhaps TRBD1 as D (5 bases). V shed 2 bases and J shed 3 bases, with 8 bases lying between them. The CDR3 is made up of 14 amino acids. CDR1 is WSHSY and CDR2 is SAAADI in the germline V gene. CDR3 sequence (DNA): TGCGCCAGCAGTGAGCCAGGGTTCAATCAGCCCCAGCATTTT. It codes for CASSEPGFNQPQHF.

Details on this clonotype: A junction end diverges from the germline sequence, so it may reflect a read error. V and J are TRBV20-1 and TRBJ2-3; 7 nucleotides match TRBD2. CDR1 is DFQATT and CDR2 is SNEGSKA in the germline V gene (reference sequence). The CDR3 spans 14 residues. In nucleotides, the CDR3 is TGCAGTGCTAGAGTGGCGGGGGTGACAGATACGCAGTGTTTT. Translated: CSARVAGVTDTQCF.

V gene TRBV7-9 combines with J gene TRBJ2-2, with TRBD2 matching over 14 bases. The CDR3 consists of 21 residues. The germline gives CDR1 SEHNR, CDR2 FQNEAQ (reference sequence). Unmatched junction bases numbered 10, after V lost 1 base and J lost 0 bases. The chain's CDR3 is CASSLVGTSGGFTPNTGELFF. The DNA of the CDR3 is TGTGCCAGCAGCTTAGTAGGGACTAGCGGGGGTTTCACCCCGAACACCGGGGAGCTGTTTTTT.

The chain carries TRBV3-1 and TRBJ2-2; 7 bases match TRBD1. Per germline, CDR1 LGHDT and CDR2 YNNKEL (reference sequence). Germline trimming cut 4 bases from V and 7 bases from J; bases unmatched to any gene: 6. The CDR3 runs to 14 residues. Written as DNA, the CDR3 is TGTGCCAGCAGCCGGGACAGTCGCAACGGGGAGCTGTTTTTT. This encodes CASSRDSRNGELFF.

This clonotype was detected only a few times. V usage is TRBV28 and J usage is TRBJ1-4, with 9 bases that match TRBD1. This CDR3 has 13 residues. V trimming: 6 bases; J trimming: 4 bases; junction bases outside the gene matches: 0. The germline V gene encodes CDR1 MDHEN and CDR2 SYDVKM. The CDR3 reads CASRTGGNEKLFF. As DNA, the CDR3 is TGTGCCAGCAGGACAGGGGGTAATGAAAAACTGTTTTTT.

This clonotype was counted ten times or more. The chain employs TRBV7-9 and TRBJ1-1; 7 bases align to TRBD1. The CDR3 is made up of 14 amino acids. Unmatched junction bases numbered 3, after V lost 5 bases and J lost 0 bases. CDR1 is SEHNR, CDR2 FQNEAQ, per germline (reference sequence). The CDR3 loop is CASSGGQVNTEAFF. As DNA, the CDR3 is TGTGCCAGCAGCGGCGGACAGGTGAACACTGAAGCTTTCTTT.

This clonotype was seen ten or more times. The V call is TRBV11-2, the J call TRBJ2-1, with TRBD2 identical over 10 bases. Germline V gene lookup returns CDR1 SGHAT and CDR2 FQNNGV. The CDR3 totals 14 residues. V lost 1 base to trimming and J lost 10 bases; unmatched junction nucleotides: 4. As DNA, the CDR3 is TGTGCCAGCAGCTTAGGTTTAGCGGGGGGAGAGCAGTTCTTC. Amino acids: CASSLGLAGGEQFF.

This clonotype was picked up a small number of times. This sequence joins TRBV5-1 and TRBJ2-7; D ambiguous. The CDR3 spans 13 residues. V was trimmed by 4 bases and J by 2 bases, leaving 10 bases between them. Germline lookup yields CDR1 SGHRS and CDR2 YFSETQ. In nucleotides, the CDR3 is TGCGCCAGCAGCGCGACACGAACCTACGAGCAGTACTTC. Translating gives CASSATRTYEQYF.

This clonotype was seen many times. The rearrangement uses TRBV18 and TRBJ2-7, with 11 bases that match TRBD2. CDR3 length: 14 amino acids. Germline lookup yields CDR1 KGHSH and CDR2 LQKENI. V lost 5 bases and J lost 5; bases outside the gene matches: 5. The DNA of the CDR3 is TGTGCCAGCTCAGCCATAGCGGGGGGGCACGAGCAGTACGTC. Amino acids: CASSAIAGGHEQYV.

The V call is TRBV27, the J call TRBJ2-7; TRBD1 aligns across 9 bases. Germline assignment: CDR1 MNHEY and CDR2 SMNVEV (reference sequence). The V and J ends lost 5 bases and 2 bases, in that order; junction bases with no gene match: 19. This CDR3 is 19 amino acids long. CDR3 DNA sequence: TGTGCCAGCAGTCCAAGTTTCGGGACAGGGCAAATCGGACCCTACGAGCAGTACGTC. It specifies CASSPSFGTGQIGPYEQYV.

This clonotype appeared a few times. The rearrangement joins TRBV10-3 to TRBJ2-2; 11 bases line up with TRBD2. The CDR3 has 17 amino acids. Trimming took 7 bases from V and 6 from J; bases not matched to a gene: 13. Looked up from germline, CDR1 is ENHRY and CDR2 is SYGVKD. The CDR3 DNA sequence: TGTGCCATCAAACTAACTAGCGGGAGTCTTGAAGCCGGGGAGCTGTTTTTT. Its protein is CAIKLTSGSLEAGELFF.

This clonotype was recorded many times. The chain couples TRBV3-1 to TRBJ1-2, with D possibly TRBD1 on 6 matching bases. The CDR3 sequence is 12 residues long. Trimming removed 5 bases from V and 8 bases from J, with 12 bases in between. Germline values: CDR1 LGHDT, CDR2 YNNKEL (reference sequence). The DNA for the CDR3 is TGTGCCAGCAGCTATAACAGGGACGGCTACACCTTC. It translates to CASSYNRDGYTF.

CDR3 bases: TGTGCCAGCAGTTACTCGATCGGGAATTACAATGAGCAGTTCTTC. This sequence encodes CASSYSIGNYNEQFF. V is TRBV6-2 or TRBV6-3 and J is TRBJ2-1, with a possible D match to TRBD2 (5 bases). Per the germline V gene, CDR1 is MNHEY and CDR2 is SVGEGT. The CDR3 length is 15 residues. The ends were cut back, 0 bases at V and 4 bases at J, with 10 bases in the middle.

CDR3 protein: CASRGRGGQGDTQYF. CDR3 in DNA: TGTGCCAGCAGGGGGCGGGGGGGCCAGGGAGATACGCAGTATTTT. This chain joins TRBV2 and TRBJ2-3; TRBD2 matches 9 bases. With 6 bases clipped from V and 5 bases from J, the junction kept 9 bases outside the gene matches. CDR1 is SNHLY, CDR2 FYNNEI, per germline. CDR3 length: 15 amino acids.

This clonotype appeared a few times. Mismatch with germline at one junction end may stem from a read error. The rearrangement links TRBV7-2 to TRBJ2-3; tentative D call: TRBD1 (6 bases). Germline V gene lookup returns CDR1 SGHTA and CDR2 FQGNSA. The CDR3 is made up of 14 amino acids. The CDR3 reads CASKAGVATDTQYF. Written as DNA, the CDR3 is TGTGCGAGCAAGGCAGGGGTGGCGACAGATACGCAGTATTTT.

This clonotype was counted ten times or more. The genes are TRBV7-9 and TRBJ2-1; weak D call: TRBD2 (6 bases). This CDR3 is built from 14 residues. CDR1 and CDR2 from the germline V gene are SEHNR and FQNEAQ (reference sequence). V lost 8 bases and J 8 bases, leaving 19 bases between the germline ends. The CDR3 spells CASPTGAGGYEQFF. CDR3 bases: TGTGCCAGCCCCACCGGAGCCGGGGGTTATGAGCAGTTCTTC.

The CDR3 DNA sequence: TGTGCCAGCAGTTCTGACAGCAATAATGAAAAACTGTTTTTT. Its translation: CASSSDSNNEKLFF. This chain joins TRBV2 and TRBJ1-4; D possibly corresponds to TRBD1 (5 bases). V was shortened by 5 bases and J by 4 bases, with 11 bases between the two germline ends. Germline CDR1 is SNHLY and CDR2 is FYNNEI. The CDR3 is 14 amino acids. The full variable domain, in which reference TRBV2 and TRBJ1-4 provide the parts outside the CDR3, is EPEVTQTPSHQVTQMGQEVILRCVPISNHLYFYWYRQILGQKVEFLVSFYNNEISEKSEIFDDQFSVERPDGSNFTLKIRSTKLEDSAMYFCASSSDSNNEKLFFGSGTQLSVL.

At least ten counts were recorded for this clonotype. DNA of the CDR3: TGTGCCAGCAGCTTAGTCCGGTGGGAATCCTACGAGCAGTACTTC. As protein: CASSLVRWESYEQYF. V usage is TRBV7-2 and J usage is TRBJ2-7, with D unresolved. The CDR3 runs 15 residues. Germline-derived CDR1 and CDR2 are SGHTA and FQGNSA. The V end lost 1 base, the J end lost 1 base, and 11 bases lay between the germline ends.

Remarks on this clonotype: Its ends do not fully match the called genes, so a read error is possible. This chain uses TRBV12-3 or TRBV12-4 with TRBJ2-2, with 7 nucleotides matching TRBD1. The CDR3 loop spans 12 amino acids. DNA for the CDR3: TGTACCAGCAGCCGACCCACGACAGGGTCGTTTTTT. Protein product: CTSSRPTTGSFF.

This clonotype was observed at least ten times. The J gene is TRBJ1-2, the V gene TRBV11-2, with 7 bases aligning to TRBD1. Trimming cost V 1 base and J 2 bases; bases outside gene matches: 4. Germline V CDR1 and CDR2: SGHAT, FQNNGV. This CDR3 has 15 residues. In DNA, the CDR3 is TGTGCCAGCAGCTTAGGGACAGGAGCCAACTATGGCTACACCTTC. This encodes CASSLGTGANYGYTF.